These 9 T cell receptor beta chains share one sample of origin, sequenced in a study of cytomegalovirus exposure and HLA in healthy donors. Profiling relied on immunoSEQ multiplex PCR, and the TCRdb table lists in-frame clones only, not all of them. The sample records approximately 120,000 clones, roughly 93% being singletons. Sequencing input: PBMCs. All receptors derive from a woman younger than 35 in good health and CMV-seronegative.

This rearrangement joins TRBV29-1 to TRBJ1-1; maybe TRBD1 (6 bases). This CDR3 has 13 residues. Germline loops: CDR1 SQVTM, CDR2 ANQGSEA. Trimming stripped 6 bases from V and 0 bases from J, with 11 bases between. The CDR3 here is CSVRQVLNTEAFF. The DNA for the CDR3 is TGCAGCGTAAGACAGGTCTTGAACACTGAAGCTTTCTTT.

The CDR3, as DNA: TGTGCCAGCAGCGTACGGAACACCGGGGAGCTGTTTTTT. This sequence encodes CASSVRNTGELFF. The J gene is TRBJ2-2, the V gene TRBV9; D ambiguous. Germline assignment: CDR1 SGDLS and CDR2 YYNGEE. The CDR3 covers 13 residues. Trimming removed 1 base from V and 1 base from J, with 2 bases in between.

The chain combines TRBV10-1 with TRBJ2-1; D is unclear. This CDR3 has 13 residues. The V end lost 3 bases, the J end lost 6 bases, and 9 bases lay between the germline ends. CDR1 and CDR2 (germline): WNHNN, SYGVQD (reference sequence). The CDR3 loop reads CASSDFSGNEQFF. CDR3 DNA sequence: TGCGCCAGCAGTGATTTCTCGGGCAATGAGCAGTTCTTC.

The rearrangement links TRBV6-6 to TRBJ1-1; 9 positions agree with TRBD1. Trimming cost V 6 bases and J 4 bases; bases outside gene matches: 3. CDR1 is MNHNY and CDR2 is SVGAGI in the germline V gene (reference sequence). The CDR3 has 13 residues. CDR3: CASSPQGATEAFF. CDR3 sequence (DNA): TGTGCCAGCAGCCCACAGGGGGCCACTGAAGCTTTCTTT.

The chain recombines TRBV6-1 with TRBJ1-2, with no clear D. Trimming shortened V by 0 bases and J by 8 bases, and 16 bases separated the two germline ends. Germline CDR1 is MNHNS and CDR2 is SASEGT. The CDR3 consists of 15 residues. The CDR3 bases are TGTGCCAGCAGTGAAGCGCTGGGCCCCCCCGCGGGCTACACCTTC. Translation gives CASSEALGPPAGYTF.

This chain uses TRBV27 with TRBJ2-7, with TRBD2 matching over 11 bases. The CDR3 has 13 amino acids. V shed 5 bases, J shed 10 bases, and the junction held 7 bases outside the gene matches. Germline V gives CDR1 MNHEY, CDR2 SMNVEV (reference sequence). CDR3 region: CASSLGTSGYQYF. The CDR3 nucleotides are TGTGCCAGCAGTCTCGGGACTAGCGGTTACCAGTACTTC.

J is TRBJ2-5 and V is TRBV19; the match to TRBD1 covers 7 bases. After removal of 4 bases from V and 5 bases from J, the junction contained 4 bases not matched to a gene. Germline CDR1 LNHDA, CDR2 SQIVND (reference sequence). This CDR3 region has 13 residues. CDR3 in amino acids: CASSTQGVETQYF. For the CDR3, the DNA is TGTGCCAGTAGTACGCAGGGGGTGGAGACCCAGTACTTC.

The table lists this clone with a count of one. The chain carries TRBV7-8 and TRBJ2-7; D is possibly TRBD1 (6 bases). Trimming pared 7 bases from V and 0 bases from J, leaving 13 bases between. The CDR3 loop spans 14 amino acids. Germline loops: CDR1 SGHVS, CDR2 FQNEAQ. The chain's CDR3 is CASTTDSYSYEQYF. The CDR3 DNA reads TGTGCCAGCACGACGGACAGCTACTCCTACGAGCAGTACTTC.

This clone was observed a few times. V usage is TRBV5-1 and J usage is TRBJ1-4; D might be TRBD1 (6 bases). Germline CDR1 is SGHRS and CDR2 is YFSETQ. V was pared by 3 bases and J by 5 bases, with 11 bases between. The CDR3 covers 14 residues. This chain's CDR3 is CASSWGGANEKLFF. CDR3 nucleotide sequence: TGCGCCAGCAGCTGGGGGGGGGCCAATGAAAAACTGTTTTTT.